Listed here is a single T cell receptor beta chain. This sample was taken from a study of blood T cell repertoires in COVID-19. Study summary: The origin of the acute and convalescent COVID-19 samples was the United States, Italy and Spain. Nucleic acid was either cDNA or gDNA, and it came from T cells, B-cell-depleted T cells, or PBMCs.

In the source study's methods: Reference gene primer amplification yielded estimated nucleated cell counts. Repertoires were generated with immunoSEQ multiplex PCR, while TCRdb's copy carries only in-frame clones and drops some. V, J and clone size are those of that table, while D and trimming were read from the DNA. The sample has more than 110,000 clones; around 79% are singletons. V was shortened by 2 bases and J by 2 bases, with 6 bases between the two germline ends. CDR1 MDHEN and CDR2 SYDVKM come from the germline V gene. The CDR3 has 13 residues. The clonotype originates from a man aged 55 to 69 with acute or convalescent COVID-19. The sequencing sample was made of peripheral blood. The V call is TRBV28, the J call TRBJ1-1; D is ambiguous. CDR3 nucleotides: TGTGCCAGCAGTTTACAGGCCAACACTGAAGCTTTCTTT. Protein: CASSLQANTEAFF.